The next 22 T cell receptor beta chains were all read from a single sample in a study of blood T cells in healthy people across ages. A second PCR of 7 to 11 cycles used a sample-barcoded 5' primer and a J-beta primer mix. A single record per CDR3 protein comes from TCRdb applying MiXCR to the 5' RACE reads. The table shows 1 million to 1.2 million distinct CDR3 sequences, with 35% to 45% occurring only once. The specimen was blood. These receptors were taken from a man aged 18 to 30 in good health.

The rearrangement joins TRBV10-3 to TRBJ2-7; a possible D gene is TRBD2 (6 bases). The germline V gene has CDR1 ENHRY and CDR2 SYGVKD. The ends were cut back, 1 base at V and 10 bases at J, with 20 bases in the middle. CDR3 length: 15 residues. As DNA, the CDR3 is TGTGCCATCAGTGAGTACTTGGGAGGATCGGCGGTTCAGTACTTC. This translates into CAISEYLGGSAVQYF.

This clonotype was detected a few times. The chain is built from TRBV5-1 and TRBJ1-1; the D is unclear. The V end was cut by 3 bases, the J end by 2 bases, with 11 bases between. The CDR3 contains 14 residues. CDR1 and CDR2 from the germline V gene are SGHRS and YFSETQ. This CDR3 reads CASSSQQINTEAFF. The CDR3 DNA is TGCGCCAGCAGCTCCCAGCAGATAAACACTGAAGCTTTCTTT. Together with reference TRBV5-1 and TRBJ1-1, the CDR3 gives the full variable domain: KAGVTQTPRYLIKTRGQQVTLSCSPISGHRSVSWYQQTPGQGLQFLFEYFSETQRNKGNFPGRFSGRQFSNSRSEMNVSTLELGDSALYLCASSSQQINTEAFFGQGTRLTVV.

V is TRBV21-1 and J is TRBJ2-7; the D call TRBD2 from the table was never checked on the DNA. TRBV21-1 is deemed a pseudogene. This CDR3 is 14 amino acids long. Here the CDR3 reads CASTTKGGSYEQYF. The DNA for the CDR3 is TGTGCCAGCACCACAAAGGGAGGGTCCTACGAGCAGTACTTC.

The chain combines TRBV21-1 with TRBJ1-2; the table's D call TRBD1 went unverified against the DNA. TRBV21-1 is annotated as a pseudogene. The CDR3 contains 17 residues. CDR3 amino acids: CASSKEGFRGQRYGYTF. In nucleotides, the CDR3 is TGTGCCAGCAGCAAAGAAGGTTTCCGGGGGCAGCGCTATGGCTACACCTTC.

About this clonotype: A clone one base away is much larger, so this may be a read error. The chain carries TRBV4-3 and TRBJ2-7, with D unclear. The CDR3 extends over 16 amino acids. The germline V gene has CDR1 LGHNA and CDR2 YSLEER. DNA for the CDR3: TGCACCAGCAGCCAAGTTTGTAGGGTTGGCACCTACGAGCAGTACTTC. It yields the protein CTSSQVCRVGTYEQYF.

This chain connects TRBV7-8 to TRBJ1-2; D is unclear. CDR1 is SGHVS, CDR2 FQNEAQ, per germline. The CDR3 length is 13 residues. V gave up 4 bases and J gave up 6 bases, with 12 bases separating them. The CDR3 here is CASSSLPDNGYTF. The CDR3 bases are TGTGCCAGCAGCTCGCTCCCCGATAATGGCTACACCTTC.

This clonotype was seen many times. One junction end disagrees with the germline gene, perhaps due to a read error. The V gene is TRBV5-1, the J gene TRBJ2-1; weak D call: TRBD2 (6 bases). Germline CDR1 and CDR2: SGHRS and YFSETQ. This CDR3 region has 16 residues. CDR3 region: CASSLATGGSYNEQFF. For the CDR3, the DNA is TGTGCCAGCAGCCTGGCCACCGGGGGTAGCTACAATGAGCAGTTCTTC.

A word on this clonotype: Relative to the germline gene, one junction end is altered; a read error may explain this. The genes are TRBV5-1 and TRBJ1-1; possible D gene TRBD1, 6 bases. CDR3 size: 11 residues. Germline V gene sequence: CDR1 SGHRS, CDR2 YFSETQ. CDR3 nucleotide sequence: TGTGCCAGCCGACAGGACACTGAAGCTTTCTTT. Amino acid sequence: CASRQDTEAFF.

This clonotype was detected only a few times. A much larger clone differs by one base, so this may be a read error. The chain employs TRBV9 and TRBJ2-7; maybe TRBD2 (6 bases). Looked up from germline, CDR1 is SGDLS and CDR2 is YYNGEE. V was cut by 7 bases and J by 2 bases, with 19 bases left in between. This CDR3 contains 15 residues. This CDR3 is CASSVSAGGAYEQYF. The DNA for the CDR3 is TGTGCCAGCTCGGTTTCGGCTGGCGGGGCCTACGAGCAGTACTTC.

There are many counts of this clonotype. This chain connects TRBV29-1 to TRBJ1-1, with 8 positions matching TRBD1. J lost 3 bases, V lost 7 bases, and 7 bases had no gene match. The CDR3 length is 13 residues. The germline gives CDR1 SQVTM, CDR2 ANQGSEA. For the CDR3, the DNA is TGCAGCGGCGGACAGGGCCTGGACACTGAAGCTTTCTTT. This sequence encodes CSGGQGLDTEAFF. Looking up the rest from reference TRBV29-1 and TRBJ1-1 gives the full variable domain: SAVISQKPSRDICQRGTSLTIQCQVDSQVTMMFWYRQQPGQSLTLIATANQGSEATYESGFVIDKFPISRPNLTFSTLTVSNMSPEDSSIYLCSGGQGLDTEAFFGQGTRLTVV.

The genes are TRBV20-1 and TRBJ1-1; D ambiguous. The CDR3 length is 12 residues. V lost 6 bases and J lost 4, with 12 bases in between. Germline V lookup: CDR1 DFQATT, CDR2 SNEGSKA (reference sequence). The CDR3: CSALNPPTEAFF. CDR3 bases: TGCAGTGCCCTCAACCCACCCACTGAAGCTTTCTTT.

CDR3 residues: CASSGRSRGELTEAFF. In nucleotides, the CDR3 is TGTGCCAGCAGCGGGCGGTCCCGAGGGGAGTTGACTGAAGCTTTCTTT. The chain combines TRBV9 with TRBJ1-1; TRBD1 is a possible D gene (5 bases). V lost 3 bases and J lost 5, with 20 bases in between. Germline V CDR1 and CDR2: SGDLS, YYNGEE. This CDR3 comprises 16 residues.

In DNA, the CDR3 is TGCAGTGCTAGAGATCTGTCGAGAAGGGCTGAAGCTTTCTTT. It translates to CSARDLSRRAEAFF. The V and J genes are TRBV20-1 and TRBJ1-1; D unresolved. The germline V gene encodes CDR1 DFQATT and CDR2 SNEGSKA (reference sequence). Trimming stripped 0 bases from V and 6 bases from J, with 14 bases between. The CDR3 totals 14 residues.

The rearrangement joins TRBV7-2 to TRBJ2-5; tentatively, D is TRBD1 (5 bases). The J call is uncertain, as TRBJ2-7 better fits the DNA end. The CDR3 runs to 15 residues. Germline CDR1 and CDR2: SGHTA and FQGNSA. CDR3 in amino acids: CASSLDRTFAYEQYF. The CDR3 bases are TGTGCCAGCAGCTTAGATCGGACATTTGCCTACGAGCAGTACTTC.

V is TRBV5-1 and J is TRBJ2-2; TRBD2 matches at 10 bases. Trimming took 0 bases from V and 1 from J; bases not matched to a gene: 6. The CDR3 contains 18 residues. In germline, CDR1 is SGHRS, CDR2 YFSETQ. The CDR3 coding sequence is TGCGCCAGCAGCTTGGTGGCTAGCGGGGGCCGGAACACCGGGGAGCTGTTTTTT. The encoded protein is CASSLVASGGRNTGELFF.

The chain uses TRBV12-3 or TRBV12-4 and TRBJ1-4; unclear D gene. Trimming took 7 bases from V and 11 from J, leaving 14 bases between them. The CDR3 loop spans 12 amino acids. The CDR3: CASKPKGWKLFF. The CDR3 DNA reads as TGTGCCAGCAAACCGAAAGGTTGGAAACTGTTTTTT.

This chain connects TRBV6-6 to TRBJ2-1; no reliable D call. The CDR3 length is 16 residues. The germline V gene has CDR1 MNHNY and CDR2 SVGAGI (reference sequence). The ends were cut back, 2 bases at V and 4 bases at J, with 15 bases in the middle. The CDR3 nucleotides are TGTGCCAGCAGTTACACCGTCCGACCCAGATACAATGAGCAGTTCTTC. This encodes CASSYTVRPRYNEQFF.

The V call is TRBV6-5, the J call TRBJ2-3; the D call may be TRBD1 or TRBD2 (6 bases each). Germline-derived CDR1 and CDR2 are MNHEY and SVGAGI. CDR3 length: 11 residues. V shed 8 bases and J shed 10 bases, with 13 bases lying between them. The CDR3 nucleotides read TGTGCCAGCCCTCGAGGGGGGCCGCAGTATTTT. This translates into CASPRGGPQYF.

The CDR3 bases are TGCAGTGCTAGAGATAGGGGGAAGCAGCCCCAGCATTTT. It is translated as CSARDRGKQPQHF. The chain joins TRBV20-1 to TRBJ1-5; maybe TRBD1 (6 bases). V was clipped by 0 bases and J by 7 bases, with 10 bases between them. Germline V gene data show CDR1 as DFQATT and CDR2 as SNEGSKA (reference sequence). The CDR3 covers 13 residues.

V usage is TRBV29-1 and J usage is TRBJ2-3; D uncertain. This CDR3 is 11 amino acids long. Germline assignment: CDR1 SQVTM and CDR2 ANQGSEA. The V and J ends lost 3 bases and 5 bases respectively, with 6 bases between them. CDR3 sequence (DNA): TGCAGCGTTGATATGGTAGATACGCAGTATTTT. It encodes CSVDMVDTQYF.

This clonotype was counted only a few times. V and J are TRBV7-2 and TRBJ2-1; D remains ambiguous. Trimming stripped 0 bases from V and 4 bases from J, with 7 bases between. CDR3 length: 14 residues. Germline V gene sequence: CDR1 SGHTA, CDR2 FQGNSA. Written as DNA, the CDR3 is TGTGCCAGCAGCTTAGCGGCCGATTACAATGAGCAGTTCTTC. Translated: CASSLAADYNEQFF.

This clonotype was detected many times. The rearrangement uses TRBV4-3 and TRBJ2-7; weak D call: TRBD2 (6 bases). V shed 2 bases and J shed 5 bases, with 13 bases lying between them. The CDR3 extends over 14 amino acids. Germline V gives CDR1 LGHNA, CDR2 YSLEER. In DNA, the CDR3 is TGCGCCAGCAGCCAAAGGTCTAGCGTCCACGAGCAGTACTTC. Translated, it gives CASSQRSSVHEQYF.